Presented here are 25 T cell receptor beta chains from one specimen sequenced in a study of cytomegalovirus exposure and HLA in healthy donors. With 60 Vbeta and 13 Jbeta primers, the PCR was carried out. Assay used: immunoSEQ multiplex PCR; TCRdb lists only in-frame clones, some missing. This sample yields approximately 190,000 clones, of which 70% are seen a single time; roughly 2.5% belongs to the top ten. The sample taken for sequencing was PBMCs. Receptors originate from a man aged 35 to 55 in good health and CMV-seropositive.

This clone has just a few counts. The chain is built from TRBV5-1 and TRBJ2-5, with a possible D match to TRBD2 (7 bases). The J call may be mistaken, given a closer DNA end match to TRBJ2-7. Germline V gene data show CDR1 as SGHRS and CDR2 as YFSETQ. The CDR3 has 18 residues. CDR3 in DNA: TGCGCCAGCAGCTTGGACCCGGGGGGCAGAACCCTAGCCTACGAGCAGTACTTC. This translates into CASSLDPGGRTLAYEQYF.

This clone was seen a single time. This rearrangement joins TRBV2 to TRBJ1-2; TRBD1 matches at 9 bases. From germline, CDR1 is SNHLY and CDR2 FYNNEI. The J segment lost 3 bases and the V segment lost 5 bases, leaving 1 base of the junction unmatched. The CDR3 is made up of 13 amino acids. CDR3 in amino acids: CASSWTGDYGYTF. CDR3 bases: TGTGCCAGCAGTTGGACAGGGGACTATGGCTACACCTTC.

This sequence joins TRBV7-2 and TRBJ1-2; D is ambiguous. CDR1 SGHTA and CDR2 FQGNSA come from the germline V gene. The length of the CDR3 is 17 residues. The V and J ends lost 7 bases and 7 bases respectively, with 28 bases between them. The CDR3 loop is CASTLLRTGGVGVGYTF. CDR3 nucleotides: TGTGCCAGCACTCTACTCCGGACCGGCGGGGTCGGCGTTGGCTACACCTTC.

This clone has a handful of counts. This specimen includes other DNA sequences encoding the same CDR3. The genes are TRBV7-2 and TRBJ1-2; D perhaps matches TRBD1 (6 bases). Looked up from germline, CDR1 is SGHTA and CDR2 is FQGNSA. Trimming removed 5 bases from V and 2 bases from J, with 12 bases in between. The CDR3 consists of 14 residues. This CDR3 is CASSPRTANYGYTF. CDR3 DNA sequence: TGTGCCAGCAGCCCACGGACAGCCAACTATGGCTACACCTTC.

CDR3 amino acids: CASSSDTSGGAFYNEQFF. The CDR3 coding sequence is TGTGCCAGCAGTTCAGATACTAGCGGGGGGGCCTTCTACAATGAGCAGTTCTTC. The chain is built from TRBV2 and TRBJ2-1; 13 positions agree with TRBD2. The CDR3 is made up of 18 amino acids. Germline V gene lookup returns CDR1 SNHLY and CDR2 FYNNEI. The trim removed 5 bases at V and 3 bases at J, leaving 10 bases unmatched.

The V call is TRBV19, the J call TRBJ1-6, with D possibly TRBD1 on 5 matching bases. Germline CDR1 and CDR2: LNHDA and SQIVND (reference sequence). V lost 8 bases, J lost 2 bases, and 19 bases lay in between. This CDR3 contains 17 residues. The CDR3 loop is CASSKGQGSTYNSPLHF. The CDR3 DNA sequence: TGTGCCAGTTCCAAAGGGCAGGGAAGCACCTATAATTCACCCCTCCACTTT.

The CDR3 loop reads CATRPGYGRTGELFF. The CDR3 DNA reads TGTGCCACCCGACCGGGGTATGGTAGGACCGGGGAGCTGTTTTTT. J is TRBJ2-2 and V is TRBV25-1; D perhaps matches TRBD2 (5 bases). CDR1 and CDR2 (germline): MGHDK, SYGVNS. CDR3 size: 15 residues. Trimming removed 10 bases at V and 5 bases at J, with 20 bases between. The variable domain in full, completed from reference TRBV25-1 and TRBJ2-2, reads EADIYQTPRYLVIGTGKKITLECSQTMGHDKMYWYQQDPGMELHLIHYSYGVNSTEKGDLSSESTVSRIRTEHFPLTLESARPSHTSQYLCATRPGYGRTGELFFGEGSRLTVL.

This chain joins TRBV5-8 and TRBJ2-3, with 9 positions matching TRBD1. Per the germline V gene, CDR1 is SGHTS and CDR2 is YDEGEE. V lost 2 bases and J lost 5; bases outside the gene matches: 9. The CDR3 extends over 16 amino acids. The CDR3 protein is CASSFPGQGLQDTQYF. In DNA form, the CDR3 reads TGTGCCAGCAGCTTCCCGGGACAGGGTTTACAAGATACGCAGTATTTT.

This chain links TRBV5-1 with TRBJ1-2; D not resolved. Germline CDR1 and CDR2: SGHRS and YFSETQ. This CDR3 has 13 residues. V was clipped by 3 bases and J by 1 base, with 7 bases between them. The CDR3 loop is CASSSTDNYGYTF. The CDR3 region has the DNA TGCGCCAGCAGCTCCACAGATAACTATGGCTACACCTTC. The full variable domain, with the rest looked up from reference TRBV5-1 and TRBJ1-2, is KAGVTQTPRYLIKTRGQQVTLSCSPISGHRSVSWYQQTPGQGLQFLFEYFSETQRNKGNFPGRFSGRQFSNSRSEMNVSTLELGDSALYLCASSSTDNYGYTFGSGTRLTVV.

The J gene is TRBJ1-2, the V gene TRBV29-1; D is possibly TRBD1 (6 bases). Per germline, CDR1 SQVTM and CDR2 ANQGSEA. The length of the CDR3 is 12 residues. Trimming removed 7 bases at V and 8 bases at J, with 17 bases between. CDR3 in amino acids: CSAERDKGGYTF. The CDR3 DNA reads TGCAGCGCGGAACGGGACAAAGGGGGCTACACCTTC.

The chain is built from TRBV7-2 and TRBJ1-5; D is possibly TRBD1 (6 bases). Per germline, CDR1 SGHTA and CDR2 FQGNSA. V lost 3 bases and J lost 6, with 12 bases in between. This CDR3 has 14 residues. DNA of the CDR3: TGTGCCAGCAGCTTCACAGGGTCAGGTCAGCCCCAGCATTTT. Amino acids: CASSFTGSGQPQHF.

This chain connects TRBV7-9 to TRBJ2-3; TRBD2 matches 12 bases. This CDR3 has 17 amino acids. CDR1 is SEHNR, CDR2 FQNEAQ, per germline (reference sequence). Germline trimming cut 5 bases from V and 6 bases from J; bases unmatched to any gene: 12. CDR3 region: CASSISSGGALRDTQYF. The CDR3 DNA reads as TGTGCCAGCAGCATATCTAGCGGGGGGGCCCTCAGGGATACGCAGTATTTT.

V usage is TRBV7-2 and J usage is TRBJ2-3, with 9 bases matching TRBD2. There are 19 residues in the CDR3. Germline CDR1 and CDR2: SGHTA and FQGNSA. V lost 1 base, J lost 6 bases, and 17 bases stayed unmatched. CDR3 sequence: CASSLGQLGRGGFRDTQYF. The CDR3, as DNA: TGTGCCAGCAGCTTAGGCCAACTGGGGCGGGGGGGCTTTAGGGATACGCAGTATTTT.

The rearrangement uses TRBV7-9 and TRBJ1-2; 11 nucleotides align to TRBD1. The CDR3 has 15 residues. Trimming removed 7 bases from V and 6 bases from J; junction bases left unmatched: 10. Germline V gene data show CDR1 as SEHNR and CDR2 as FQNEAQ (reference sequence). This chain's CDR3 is CASTLLVGQGDGYTF. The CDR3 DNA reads TGTGCCAGCACCCTACTAGTGGGACAGGGGGATGGCTACACCTTC.

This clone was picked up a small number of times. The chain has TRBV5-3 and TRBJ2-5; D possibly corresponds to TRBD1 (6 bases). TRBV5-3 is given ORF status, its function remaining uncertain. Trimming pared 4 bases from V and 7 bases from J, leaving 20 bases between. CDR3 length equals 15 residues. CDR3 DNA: TGTGCCAGAAGCCCTCCGGGTAACAGGGAAGGGACCCAGTACTTC. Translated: CARSPPGNREGTQYF.

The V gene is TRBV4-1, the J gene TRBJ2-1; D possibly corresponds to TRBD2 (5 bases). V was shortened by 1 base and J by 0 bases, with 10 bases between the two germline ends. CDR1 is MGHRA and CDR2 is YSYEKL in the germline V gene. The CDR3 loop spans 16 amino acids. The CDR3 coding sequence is TGCGCCAGCAGCCAAGCCGAAGACTACTCCTACAATGAGCAGTTCTTC. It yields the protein CASSQAEDYSYNEQFF.

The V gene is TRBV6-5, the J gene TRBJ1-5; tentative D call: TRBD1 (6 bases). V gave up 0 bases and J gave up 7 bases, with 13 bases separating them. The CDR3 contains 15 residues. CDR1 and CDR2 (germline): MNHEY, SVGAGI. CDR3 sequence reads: CASSYSSGGGQPQHF. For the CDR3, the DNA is TGTGCCAGCAGTTACTCGAGTGGGGGCGGCCAGCCCCAGCATTTT.

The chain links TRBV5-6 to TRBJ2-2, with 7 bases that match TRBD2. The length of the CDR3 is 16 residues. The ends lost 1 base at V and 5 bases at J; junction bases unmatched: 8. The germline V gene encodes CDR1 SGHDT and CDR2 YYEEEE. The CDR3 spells CASSLMLDGGTGELFF. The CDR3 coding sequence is TGTGCCAGCAGCTTGATGCTGGACGGGGGGACCGGGGAGCTGTTTTTT.

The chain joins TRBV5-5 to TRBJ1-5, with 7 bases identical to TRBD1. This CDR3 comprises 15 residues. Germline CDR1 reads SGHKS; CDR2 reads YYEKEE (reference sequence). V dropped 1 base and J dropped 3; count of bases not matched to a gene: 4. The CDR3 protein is CASSLTGAYNQPQHF. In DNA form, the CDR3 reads TGTGCCAGCAGCTTGACAGGGGCCTACAATCAGCCCCAGCATTTT.

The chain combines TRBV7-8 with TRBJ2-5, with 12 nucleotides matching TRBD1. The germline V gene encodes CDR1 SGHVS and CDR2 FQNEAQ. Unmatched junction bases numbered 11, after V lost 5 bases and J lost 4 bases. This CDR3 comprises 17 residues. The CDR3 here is CASSEGQGAISGETQYF. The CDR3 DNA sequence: TGTGCCAGCAGCGAGGGACAGGGGGCGATTAGCGGAGAGACCCAGTACTTC.

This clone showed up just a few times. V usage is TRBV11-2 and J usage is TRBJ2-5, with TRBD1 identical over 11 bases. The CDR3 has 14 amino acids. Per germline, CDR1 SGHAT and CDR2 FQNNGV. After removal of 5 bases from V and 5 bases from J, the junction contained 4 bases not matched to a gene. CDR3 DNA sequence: TGTGCCAGCAGCCCGAGGGACAGGGGGGAGACCCAGTACTTC. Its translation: CASSPRDRGETQYF. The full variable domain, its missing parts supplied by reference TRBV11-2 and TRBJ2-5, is EAGVAQSPRYKIIEKRQSVAFWCNPISGHATLYWYQQILGQGPKLLIQFQNNGVVDDSQLPKDRFSAERLKGVDSTLKIQPAKLEDSAVYLCASSPRDRGETQYFGPGTRLLVL.

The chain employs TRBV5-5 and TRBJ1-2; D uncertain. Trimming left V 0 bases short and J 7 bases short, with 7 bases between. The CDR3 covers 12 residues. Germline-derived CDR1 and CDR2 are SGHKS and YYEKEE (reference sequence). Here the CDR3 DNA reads TGTGCCAGCAGCTTGGGAGGCGCTGGCTACACCTTC. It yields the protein CASSLGGAGYTF.

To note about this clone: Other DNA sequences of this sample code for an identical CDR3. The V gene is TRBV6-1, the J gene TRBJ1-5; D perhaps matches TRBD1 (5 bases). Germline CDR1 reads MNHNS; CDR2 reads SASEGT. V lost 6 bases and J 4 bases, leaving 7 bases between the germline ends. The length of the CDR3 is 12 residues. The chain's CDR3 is CASSGGNQPQHF. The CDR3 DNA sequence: TGTGCCAGCAGCGGGGGGAATCAGCCCCAGCATTTT.

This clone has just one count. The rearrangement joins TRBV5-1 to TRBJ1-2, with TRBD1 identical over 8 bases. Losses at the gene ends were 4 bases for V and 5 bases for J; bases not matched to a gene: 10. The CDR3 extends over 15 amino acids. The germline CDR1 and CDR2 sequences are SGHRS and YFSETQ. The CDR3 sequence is CASSTGQGGRYGYTF. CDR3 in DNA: TGCGCCAGCAGCACCGGACAGGGCGGGAGATATGGCTACACCTTC.

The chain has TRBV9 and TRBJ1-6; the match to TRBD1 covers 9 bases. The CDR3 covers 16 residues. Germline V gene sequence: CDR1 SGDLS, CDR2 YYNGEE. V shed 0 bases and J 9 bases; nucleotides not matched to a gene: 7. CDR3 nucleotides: TGTGCCAGCAGCGTAGCTACAGGGACAGGGTCTTCACCCCTCCACTTT. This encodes CASSVATGTGSSPLHF.